Presented here are 6 T cell receptor beta chains from one specimen sequenced in a study of CD8 T cells in Susac syndrome. Reverse transcription of roughly 0.45 to 1 ug RNA used random hexamers. TCRdb reprocessed the immunoSEQ multiplex PCR reads via MiXCR and lists one record per CDR3 protein. This sample has approximately 190,000 distinct CDR3 sequences, with 90% to 95% found just once. The sequencing input was CD4+ T cells from PBMCs. The receptor source for this set is a human donor with multiple sclerosis.

This clonotype came up once. The chain carries TRBV15 and TRBJ2-1; D unclear. V was trimmed by 0 bases and J by 6 bases, leaving 12 bases between them. This CDR3 contains 15 residues. Looked up from germline, CDR1 is LNHNV and CDR2 is YYDKDF (reference sequence). The CDR3 nucleotides are TGTGCCACCAGCAGAGATCCGGCAGCGCGCAATGAGCAGTTCTTC. As protein: CATSRDPAARNEQFF.

The genes are TRBV7-8 and TRBJ1-5; TRBD1 is a possible D gene (6 bases). The V gene lost 5 bases and the J gene lost 2 bases, with 10 bases spanning the gap. Per the germline V gene, CDR1 is SGHVS and CDR2 is FQNEAQ. The CDR3 spans 14 residues. CDR3 in DNA: TGTGCCAGCAGCGATCGACAGGGCAATCAGCCCCAGCATTTT. This sequence encodes CASSDRQGNQPQHF.

This clonotype was seen once. The rearrangement links TRBV7-2 to TRBJ1-2, with D perhaps matching TRBD1 (6 bases). CDR3 size: 14 residues. Per the germline V gene, CDR1 is SGHTA and CDR2 is FQGNSA. Trimming took 6 bases from V and 3 from J, leaving 14 bases between them. For the CDR3, the DNA is TGTGCCAGCAGACTCAGGGGCTCCTACTATGGCTACACCTTC. Its translation is CASRLRGSYYGYTF.

The genes are TRBV30 and TRBJ1-1; TRBD1 matches at 12 bases. This CDR3 has 15 amino acids. V shed 2 bases and J 11 bases; nucleotides not matched to a gene: 12. Germline CDR1 GTSNPN, CDR2 SVGIG (reference sequence). In nucleotides, the CDR3 is TGTGCCTGGAGTCCGGGACAGGGGGCGAAAGGGGCCGCTTTCTTT. It encodes CAWSPGQGAKGAAFF. The whole variable domain, filled in from reference TRBV30 and TRBJ1-1, reads SQTIHQWPATLVQPVGSPLSLECTVEGTSNPNLYWYRQAAGRGLQLLFYSVGIGQISSEVPQNLSASRPQDRQFILSSKKLLLSDSGFYLCAWSPGQGAKGAAFFGQGTRLTVV.

The V and J genes are TRBV2 and TRBJ2-7; D not certain. Germline CDR1 SNHLY, CDR2 FYNNEI. This CDR3 spans 11 amino acids. The V end lost 10 bases, the J end lost 0 bases, and 7 bases lay between the germline ends. This chain's CDR3 is CATASSYEQYF. The CDR3 nucleotides read TGTGCCACCGCGAGCTCCTACGAGCAGTACTTC. Filled out from reference TRBV2 and TRBJ2-7, the complete variable domain reads EPEVTQTPSHQVTQMGQEVILRCVPISNHLYFYWYRQILGQKVEFLVSFYNNEISEKSEIFDDQFSVERPDGSNFTLKIRSTKLEDSAMYFCATASSYEQYFGPGTRLTVT.

This clonotype was seen a single time. The chain combines TRBV5-1 with TRBJ2-7; D is undetermined. This CDR3 is 13 amino acids long. Trimming cost V 2 bases and J 3 bases, with 9 bases left between them. The germline V gene has CDR1 SGHRS and CDR2 YFSETQ. DNA for the CDR3: TGCGCCAGCAGCTTATCGACTGGCTACGAGCAGTACTTC. Its protein product is CASSLSTGYEQYF.